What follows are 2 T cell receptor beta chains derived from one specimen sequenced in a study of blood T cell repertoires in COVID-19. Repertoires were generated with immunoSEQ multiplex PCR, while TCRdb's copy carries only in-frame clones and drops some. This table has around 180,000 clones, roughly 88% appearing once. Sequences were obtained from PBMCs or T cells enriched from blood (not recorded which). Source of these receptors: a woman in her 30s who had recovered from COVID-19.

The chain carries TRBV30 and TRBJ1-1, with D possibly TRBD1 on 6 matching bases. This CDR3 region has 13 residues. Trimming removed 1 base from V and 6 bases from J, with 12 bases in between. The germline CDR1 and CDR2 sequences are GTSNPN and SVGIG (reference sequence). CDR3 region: CAWSGQERAEAFF. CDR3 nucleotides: TGTGCCTGGAGTGGACAGGAGAGGGCTGAAGCTTTCTTT.

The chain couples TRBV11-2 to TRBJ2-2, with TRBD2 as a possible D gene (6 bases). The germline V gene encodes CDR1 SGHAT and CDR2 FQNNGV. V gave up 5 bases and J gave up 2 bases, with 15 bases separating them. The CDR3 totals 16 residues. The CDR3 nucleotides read TGTGCCAGCAGCGCAGCCGGGACTCTAAACACCGGGGAGCTGTTTTTT. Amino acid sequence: CASSAAGTLNTGELFF.